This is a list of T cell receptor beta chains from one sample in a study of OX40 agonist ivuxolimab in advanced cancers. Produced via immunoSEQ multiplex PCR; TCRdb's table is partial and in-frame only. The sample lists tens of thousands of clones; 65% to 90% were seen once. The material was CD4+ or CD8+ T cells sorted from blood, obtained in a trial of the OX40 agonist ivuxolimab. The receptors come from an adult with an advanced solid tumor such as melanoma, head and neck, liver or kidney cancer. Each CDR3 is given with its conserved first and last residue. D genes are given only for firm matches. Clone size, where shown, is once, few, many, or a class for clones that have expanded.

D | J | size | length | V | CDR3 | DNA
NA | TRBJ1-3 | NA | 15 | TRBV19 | CASSMRRYSGNTIYF | TGTGCCAGTAGTATGAGGAGGTACTCTGGAAACACCATATATTTT
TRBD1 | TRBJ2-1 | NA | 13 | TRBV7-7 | CASSSGQGNEQFF | TGTGCCAGCAGCTCCGGACAGGGAAACGAGCAGTTCTTC
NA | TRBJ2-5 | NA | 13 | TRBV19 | CASSMLGKETQYF | TGTGCCAGTAGTATGTTGGGGAAAGAGACCCAGTACTTC
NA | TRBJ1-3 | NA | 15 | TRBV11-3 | CASSLSGTTGNTIYF | TGTGCCAGCAGTTTATCCGGGACAACTGGAAACACCATATATTTT
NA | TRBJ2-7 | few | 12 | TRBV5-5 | CASSLDGYEQYF | TGTGCCAGCAGCCTGGATGGCTACGAGCAGTACTTC
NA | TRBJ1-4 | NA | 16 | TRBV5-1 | CASSLEGLGTNEKLFF | TGCGCCAGCAGCTTGGAGGGGCTGGGGACTAATGAAAAACTGTTTTTT
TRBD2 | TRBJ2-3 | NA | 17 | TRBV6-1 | CASSELAGTSGGDTQYF | TGTGCCAGCAGTGAGTTAGCCGGGACTAGCGGGGGAGATACGCAGTATTTT
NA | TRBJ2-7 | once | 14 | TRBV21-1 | CASRGLPISYEQYF | TGTGCCAGCAGGGGACTACCTATCTCCTACGAGCAGTACTTC
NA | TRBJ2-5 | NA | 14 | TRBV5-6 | CASSLGQAQETQYF | TGTGCCAGCAGCTTGGGCCAGGCACAAGAGACCCAGTACTTC
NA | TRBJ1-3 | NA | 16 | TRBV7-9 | CASSLAGQYSGNTIYF | TGTGCCAGCAGCTTAGCCGGACAGTACTCTGGAAACACCATATATTTT
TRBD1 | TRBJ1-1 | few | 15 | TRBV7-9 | CASSHTAGTGTEAFF | TGTGCCAGCAGCCATACCGCAGGGACAGGGACTGAAGCTTTCTTT
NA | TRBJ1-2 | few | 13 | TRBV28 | CASSARAAYGYTF | TGTGCCAGCAGTGCTCGAGCTGCCTATGGCTACACCTTC
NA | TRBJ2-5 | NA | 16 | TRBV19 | CASSSGTPRSQETQYF | TGTGCCAGTAGTTCCGGGACGCCCCGGTCTCAAGAGACCCAGTACTTC
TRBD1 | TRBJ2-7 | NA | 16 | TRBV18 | CASSPPSQGAIGEQYF | TGTGCCAGCTCACCACCGTCACAGGGGGCAATAGGCGAGCAGTACTTC
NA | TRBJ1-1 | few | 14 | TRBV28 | CASPRAGERTEAFF | TGTGCCAGCCCCAGGGCAGGGGAACGAACTGAAGCTTTCTTT
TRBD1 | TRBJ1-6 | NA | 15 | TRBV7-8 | CASSLVVRGNSPLHF | TGTGCCAGCAGCTTAGTTGTCAGGGGGAATTCACCCCTCCACTTT
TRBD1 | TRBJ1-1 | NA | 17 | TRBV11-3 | CASSFSNPGGKGTEAFF | TGTGCCAGCAGCTTCTCAAACCCAGGGGGCAAGGGCACTGAAGCTTTCTTT
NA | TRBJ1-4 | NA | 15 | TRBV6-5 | CASSQTGGGYRKLFF | TGTGCCAGCAGTCAGACGGGGGGGGGATATAGAAAACTGTTTTTT
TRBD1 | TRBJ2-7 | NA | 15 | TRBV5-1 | CASSSPGQGDYEQYF | TGCGCCAGCAGCTCCCCGGGACAGGGAGACTACGAGCAGTACTTC
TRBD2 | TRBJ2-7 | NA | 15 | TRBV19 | CASSQTSGGSYEQYF | TGTGCCAGTAGCCAGACTAGCGGGGGCTCCTACGAGCAGTACTTC
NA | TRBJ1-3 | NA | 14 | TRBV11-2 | CASSSRGGGNTIYF | TGTGCCAGCAGCTCCAGGGGTGGAGGAAACACCATATATTTT
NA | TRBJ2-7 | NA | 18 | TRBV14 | CASSHVKTAGTGSYEQYF | TGTGCCAGCAGCCACGTAAAAACAGCCGGGACGGGTTCCTACGAGCAGTACTTC
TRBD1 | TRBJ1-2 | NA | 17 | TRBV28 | CASNSPGQGALGYGYTF | TGTGCCAGCAACTCACCGGGACAGGGGGCGCTTGGCTATGGCTACACCTTC
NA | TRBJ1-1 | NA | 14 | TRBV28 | CASRWTGLNTEAFF | TGTGCCAGCAGATGGACGGGCTTGAACACTGAAGCTTTCTTT
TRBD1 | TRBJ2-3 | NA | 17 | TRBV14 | CASSQDRGTGITDTQYF | TGTGCCAGCAGCCAAGATAGGGGGACAGGGATCACAGATACGCAGTATTTT
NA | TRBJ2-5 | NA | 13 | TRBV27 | CASSPRRSETQYF | TGTGCCAGCAGTCCCAGGCGGTCGGAGACCCAGTACTTC
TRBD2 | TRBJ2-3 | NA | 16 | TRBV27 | CASSLGISGGTDTQYF | TGTGCCAGCAGTTTAGGTATTAGCGGGGGGACAGATACGCAGTATTTT
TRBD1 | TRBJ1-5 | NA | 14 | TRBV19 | CASSATGTNQPQHF | TGTGCCAGTAGTGCGACAGGGACCAATCAGCCCCAGCATTTT
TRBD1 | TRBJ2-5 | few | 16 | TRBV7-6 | CASSLGSRGTEETQYF | TGTGCCAGCAGCTTAGGGTCCAGGGGGACCGAAGAGACCCAGTACTTC
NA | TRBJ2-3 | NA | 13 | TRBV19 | CATTTGRTDTQYF | TGTGCCACCACGACAGGGAGGACAGATACGCAGTATTTT
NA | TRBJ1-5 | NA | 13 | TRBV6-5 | CASSYGFGRPQHF | TGTGCCAGCAGTTACGGGTTCGGCCGGCCCCAGCATTTT
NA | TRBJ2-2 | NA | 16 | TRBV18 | CASSPKSQGSTGELFF | TGTGCCAGCTCACCGAAAAGTCAGGGATCCACCGGGGAGCTGTTTTTT
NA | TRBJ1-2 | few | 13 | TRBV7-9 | CASSYGGTSGYTF | TGTGCCAGCAGCTACGGAGGGACTAGTGGCTACACCTTC
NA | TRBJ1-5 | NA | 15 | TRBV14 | CASSQVAGGNQPQHF | TGTGCCAGCAGCCAAGTGGCCGGGGGCAATCAGCCCCAGCATTTT
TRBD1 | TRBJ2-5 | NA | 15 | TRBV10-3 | CAISPGQILGETQYF | TGTGCCATCAGTCCGGGACAGATCTTAGGGGAGACCCAGTACTTC
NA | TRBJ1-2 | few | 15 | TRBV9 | CASSVGLQESYGYTF | TGTGCCAGCAGCGTAGGTCTGCAGGAGTCCTATGGCTACACCTTC
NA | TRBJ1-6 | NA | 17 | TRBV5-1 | CASSRQMSKSYNSPLHF | TGCGCCAGCAGCCGACAGATGAGCAAATCATATAATTCACCCCTCCACTTT
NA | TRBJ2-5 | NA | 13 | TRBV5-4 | CASSSVDEETQYF | TGTGCCAGCAGCTCAGTCGATGAAGAGACCCAGTACTTC